Below, 8 T cell receptor beta chains from the same sample are listed, as sequenced in a study of CD8 T cells in ankylosing spondylitis. TCRdb itself ran the 5' RACE reads through MiXCR, one entry per CDR3 protein. This table holds 180,000 or so distinct CDR3 sequences, around a tenth found once. Sequenced material: blood, either unsorted or a sorted T cell fraction (not recorded which). The receptors come from a male donor with ankylosing spondylitis or in good health (not recorded which).

This clonotype showed up just a few times. The chain uses TRBV5-1 and TRBJ1-1; D remains unclear. V was shortened by 4 bases and J by 0 bases, with 10 bases between the two germline ends. CDR1 and CDR2 (germline): SGHRS, YFSETQ. The CDR3 loop spans 14 amino acids. This chain's CDR3 is CASSPQLMNTEAFF. The DNA of the CDR3 is TGCGCCAGCAGCCCACAGCTTATGAACACTGAAGCTTTCTTT.

Many counts were recorded for this clonotype. The gene calls are TRBV7-9 and TRBJ2-3; D ambiguous. Per germline, CDR1 SEHNR and CDR2 FQNEAQ (reference sequence). The V gene lost 4 bases and the J gene lost 3 bases, with 5 bases spanning the gap. The CDR3 totals 12 residues. The CDR3 spells CASSSMTDTQYF. CDR3 bases: TGTGCCAGCAGCTCAATGACAGATACGCAGTATTTT.

This clonotype was found many times. The rearrangement uses TRBV12-3 or TRBV12-4 and TRBJ1-2; no definite D call. The V and J ends lost 8 bases and 6 bases respectively, with 16 bases between them. This CDR3 is 13 amino acids long. CDR3: CASVRRQSHGYTF. DNA of the CDR3: TGTGCCAGCGTCCGCCGGCAGTCCCATGGCTACACCTTC.

J is TRBJ2-3 and V is TRBV18; D gene unclear. The V end lost 3 bases, the J end lost 2 bases, and 15 bases lay between the germline ends. The CDR3 contains 16 residues. CDR1 and CDR2 from the germline V gene are KGHSH and LQKENI. Written as DNA, the CDR3 is TGTGCCAGCTCACCGACCCCCCCGGACCCCACAGATACGCAGTATTTT. It translates to CASSPTPPDPTDTQYF.

This clonotype has at least ten counts. The chain employs TRBV3-1 and TRBJ1-2; D is uncertain. The germline gives CDR1 LGHDT, CDR2 YNNKEL (reference sequence). V was trimmed by 0 bases and J by 4 bases, leaving 6 bases between them. There are 13 residues in the CDR3. The CDR3 coding sequence is TGTGCCAGCAGCCAAGAACAGATCTATGGCTACACCTTC. This translates into CASSQEQIYGYTF.

In this sample, this clonotype turned up many times. The chain employs TRBV6-5 and TRBJ1-1, with D possibly matching TRBD1 (5 bases). Trimming shortened V by 0 bases and J by 0 bases, and 14 bases separated the two germline ends. The CDR3 consists of 17 residues. CDR1 is MNHEY, CDR2 SVGAGI, per germline. CDR3 residues: CASSYSQGDAMNTEAFF. The CDR3 DNA reads as TGTGCCAGCAGTTACTCCCAAGGGGACGCCATGAACACTGAAGCTTTCTTT.

Many counts were recorded for this clonotype. This sequence joins TRBV12-3 or TRBV12-4 and TRBJ2-7; 7 bases match TRBD1. This CDR3 is 15 amino acids long. J gave up 2 bases and V 4 bases, and 8 bases lay outside the gene matches. The CDR3 DNA reads TGTGCCAGCAGTTCAAACCACGGACAGGCCTACGAGCAGTACTTC. Its translation is CASSSNHGQAYEQYF.

The chain links TRBV12-3 or TRBV12-4 to TRBJ2-7; no clear D. Deletions cut 0 bases from V and 2 bases from J, with 11 bases between. CDR3 length: 15 residues. In nucleotides, the CDR3 is TGTGCCAGCAGTTTAGCGCGCGTCGGACCCTACGAGCAGTACTTC. It encodes CASSLARVGPYEQYF.